What follows are 16 T cell receptor beta chains derived from one specimen sequenced in a study of T-cell memory formation after mild COVID-19. TCRdb re-called the 5' RACE reads through MiXCR, storing one row per CDR3 protein. The repertoire holds 300,000 to 350,000 distinct CDR3 sequences, with roughly an eighth as singletons. The sequenced sample consisted of PBMCs or a T cell subset sorted from them (not recorded which). These receptors were obtained from a man younger than 35 who had mild COVID-19 (a few samples of this study predate the infection). Cell type and time point are not known.

This clonotype was detected a few times. The chain uses TRBV5-6 and TRBJ2-7; weak D call: TRBD1 (6 bases). Looked up from germline, CDR1 is SGHDT and CDR2 is YYEEEE. Deletions cut 0 bases from V and 3 bases from J, with 13 bases between. This CDR3 has 15 residues. In DNA form, the CDR3 reads TGTGCCAGCAGCTTGGAACAGGGCTTTCGCTACGAGCAGTACTTC. This sequence encodes CASSLEQGFRYEQYF.

The sample holds many counts of this clonotype. This rearrangement joins TRBV29-1 to TRBJ1-5; D remains unclear. Trimming stripped 4 bases from V and 2 bases from J, with 15 bases between. Germline values: CDR1 SQVTM, CDR2 ANQGSEA. This CDR3 spans 15 amino acids. The CDR3 DNA is TGCAGCGTTGCGGACGGTCTAATTGGCAATCAGCCCCAGCATTTT. Encoded protein: CSVADGLIGNQPQHF. Full variable domain (missing parts from reference TRBV29-1 and TRBJ1-5): SAVISQKPSRDICQRGTSLTIQCQVDSQVTMMFWYRQQPGQSLTLIATANQGSEATYESGFVIDKFPISRPNLTFSTLTVSNMSPEDSSIYLCSVADGLIGNQPQHFGDGTRLSIL.

A few counts support this clonotype. This chain connects TRBV12-3 or TRBV12-4 to TRBJ2-2; D not certain. V was shortened by 7 bases and J by 3 bases, with 15 bases between the two germline ends. This CDR3 contains 15 residues. The CDR3, as DNA: TGTGCCAGCACTCGGGCAGACCGATACACCGGGGAGCTGTTTTTT. Translating gives CASTRADRYTGELFF.

The chain employs TRBV5-1 and TRBJ1-1; possible D gene TRBD1, 5 bases. Germline V CDR1 and CDR2: SGHRS, YFSETQ. The CDR3 consists of 18 residues. The ends were cut back, 1 base at V and 9 bases at J, with 28 bases in the middle. The DNA for the CDR3 is TGCGCCAGCAGCTTGACTTGGTTGACGGACACAAGACAATCTAAAGCTTTCTTT. Translated, it gives CASSLTWLTDTRQSKAFF.

This clonotype was detected a few times. The gene calls are TRBV7-6 and TRBJ1-2; the D is unclear. The CDR3 runs to 14 residues. The germline V and J ends were trimmed by 5 bases and 0 bases, with 10 bases remaining between them. The germline V gene encodes CDR1 SGHVS and CDR2 FNYEAQ. The CDR3 nucleotides are TGTGCCAGCAGCGCTGGGATCTCTAACTATGGCTACACCTTC. Its translation: CASSAGISNYGYTF.

This clonotype was detected only a few times. The CDR3 DNA is TGTGCCAGCAGCTTAGGTGACTGGACCGAGCAGTACTTC. This translates into CASSLGDWTEQYF. The genes are TRBV11-2 and TRBJ2-7; D unclear. The CDR3 is made up of 13 amino acids. The ends were cut back, 1 base at V and 6 bases at J, with 10 bases in the middle. Germline-derived CDR1 and CDR2 are SGHAT and FQNNGV.

This clonotype came up a few times. This chain joins TRBV20-1 and TRBJ2-3; D unclear. V was clipped by 5 bases and J by 2 bases, with 14 bases between them. CDR1 DFQATT and CDR2 SNEGSKA come from the germline V gene (reference sequence). This CDR3 has 14 amino acids. CDR3 protein: CSAFGKGFTDTQYF. CDR3 nucleotides: TGCAGTGCTTTCGGCAAAGGTTTCACAGATACGCAGTATTTT.

This CDR3 reads CAISVNRDTEAFF. CDR3 coding DNA: TGTGCCATCAGCGTAAATCGGGACACTGAAGCTTTCTTT. The genes are TRBV10-3 and TRBJ1-1, with D unresolved. The CDR3 runs 13 residues. Germline V lookup: CDR1 ENHRY, CDR2 SYGVKD. The V gene lost 6 bases and the J gene lost 3 bases, with 11 bases spanning the gap.

The chain employs TRBV29-1 and TRBJ2-7; a possible D gene is TRBD1 (7 bases). V lost 0 bases to trimming and J lost 0 bases, with 12 bases between them. Germline CDR1 and CDR2: SQVTM and ANQGSEA. This CDR3 has 15 residues. The CDR3 loop is CSVEERQGGSYEQYF. CDR3 nucleotides: TGCAGCGTTGAAGAGAGGCAGGGGGGCTCCTACGAGCAGTACTTC.

In its sample, this clonotype was seen a few times. This rearrangement joins TRBV5-1 to TRBJ1-1; D call uncertain. CDR3 length: 15 residues. CDR1 is SGHRS and CDR2 is YFSETQ in the germline V gene. V was shortened by 4 bases and J by 5 bases, with 18 bases between the two germline ends. This CDR3 is CASSIDRPGKTEAFF. For the CDR3, the DNA is TGCGCCAGCAGCATAGACCGCCCCGGGAAGACTGAAGCTTTCTTT.

The chain couples TRBV20-1 to TRBJ2-3; D is uncertain. Germline-derived CDR1 and CDR2 are DFQATT and SNEGSKA (reference sequence). The CDR3 has 15 residues. V lost 5 bases and J lost 2, with 17 bases in between. The CDR3 DNA follows: TGCAGTGCTCGATTCGGACGGATGATCACAGATACGCAGTATTTT. It translates to CSARFGRMITDTQYF.

In its sample, this clonotype was seen a few times. The chain joins TRBV3-1 to TRBJ1-4; D ambiguous. Germline V CDR1 and CDR2: LGHDT, YNNKEL (reference sequence). V was cut by 0 bases and J by 8 bases, with 13 bases left in between. There are 15 residues in the CDR3. CDR3 in DNA: TGTGCCAGCAGCCAAGATCGGGCCCCGAGAGAAAAACTGTTTTTT. This sequence encodes CASSQDRAPREKLFF.

The J gene is TRBJ2-3, the V gene TRBV27; D may be TRBD1 or TRBD2 (5 bases each). CDR3 size: 14 residues. The germline V and J ends were trimmed by 6 bases and 3 bases, with 13 bases remaining between them. Germline CDR1 reads MNHEY; CDR2 reads SMNVEV (reference sequence). CDR3 sequence: CASSFRGQTDTQYF. The DNA of the CDR3 is TGTGCCAGCAGCTTCCGGGGCCAAACAGATACGCAGTATTTT.

The chain uses TRBV11-2 and TRBJ1-2, with D possibly being TRBD1 (5 bases). CDR3 length: 20 residues. Germline V gives CDR1 SGHAT, CDR2 FQNNGV. The V and J ends lost 1 base and 3 bases respectively, with 27 bases between them. The CDR3 loop is CASSLGGMTIGRKKHYGYTF. The CDR3 DNA reads TGTGCCAGCAGCTTAGGGGGGATGACGATCGGCAGGAAGAAACACTATGGCTACACCTTC.

This chain connects TRBV7-9 to TRBJ2-1, with 9 bases fitting TRBD2. After removal of 6 bases from V and 4 bases from J, the junction contained 10 bases not matched to a gene. The CDR3 is made up of 16 amino acids. Germline lookup yields CDR1 SEHNR and CDR2 FQNEAQ (reference sequence). The CDR3 sequence is CASSHLSGGPYNEQFF. CDR3 in DNA: TGTGCCAGCAGTCACCTTAGCGGGGGCCCATACAATGAGCAGTTCTTC. The full variable domain, its missing parts supplied by reference TRBV7-9 and TRBJ2-1, is DTGVSQNPRHKITKRGQNVTFRCDPISEHNRLYWYRQTLGQGPEFLTYFQNEAQLEKSRLLSDRFSAERPKGSFSTLEIQRTEQGDSAMYLCASSHLSGGPYNEQFFGPGTRLTVL.

There are a few counts of this clonotype. V gene TRBV10-3 combines with J gene TRBJ2-5, with D possibly being TRBD2 (6 bases). Trimming removed 0 bases at V and 1 base at J, with 6 bases between. The germline V gene encodes CDR1 ENHRY and CDR2 SYGVKD. This CDR3 comprises 14 residues. CDR3 nucleotides: TGTGCCATCAGTGAGTCGGAGGGCCAAGAGACCCAGTACTTC. This codes for CAISESEGQETQYF.